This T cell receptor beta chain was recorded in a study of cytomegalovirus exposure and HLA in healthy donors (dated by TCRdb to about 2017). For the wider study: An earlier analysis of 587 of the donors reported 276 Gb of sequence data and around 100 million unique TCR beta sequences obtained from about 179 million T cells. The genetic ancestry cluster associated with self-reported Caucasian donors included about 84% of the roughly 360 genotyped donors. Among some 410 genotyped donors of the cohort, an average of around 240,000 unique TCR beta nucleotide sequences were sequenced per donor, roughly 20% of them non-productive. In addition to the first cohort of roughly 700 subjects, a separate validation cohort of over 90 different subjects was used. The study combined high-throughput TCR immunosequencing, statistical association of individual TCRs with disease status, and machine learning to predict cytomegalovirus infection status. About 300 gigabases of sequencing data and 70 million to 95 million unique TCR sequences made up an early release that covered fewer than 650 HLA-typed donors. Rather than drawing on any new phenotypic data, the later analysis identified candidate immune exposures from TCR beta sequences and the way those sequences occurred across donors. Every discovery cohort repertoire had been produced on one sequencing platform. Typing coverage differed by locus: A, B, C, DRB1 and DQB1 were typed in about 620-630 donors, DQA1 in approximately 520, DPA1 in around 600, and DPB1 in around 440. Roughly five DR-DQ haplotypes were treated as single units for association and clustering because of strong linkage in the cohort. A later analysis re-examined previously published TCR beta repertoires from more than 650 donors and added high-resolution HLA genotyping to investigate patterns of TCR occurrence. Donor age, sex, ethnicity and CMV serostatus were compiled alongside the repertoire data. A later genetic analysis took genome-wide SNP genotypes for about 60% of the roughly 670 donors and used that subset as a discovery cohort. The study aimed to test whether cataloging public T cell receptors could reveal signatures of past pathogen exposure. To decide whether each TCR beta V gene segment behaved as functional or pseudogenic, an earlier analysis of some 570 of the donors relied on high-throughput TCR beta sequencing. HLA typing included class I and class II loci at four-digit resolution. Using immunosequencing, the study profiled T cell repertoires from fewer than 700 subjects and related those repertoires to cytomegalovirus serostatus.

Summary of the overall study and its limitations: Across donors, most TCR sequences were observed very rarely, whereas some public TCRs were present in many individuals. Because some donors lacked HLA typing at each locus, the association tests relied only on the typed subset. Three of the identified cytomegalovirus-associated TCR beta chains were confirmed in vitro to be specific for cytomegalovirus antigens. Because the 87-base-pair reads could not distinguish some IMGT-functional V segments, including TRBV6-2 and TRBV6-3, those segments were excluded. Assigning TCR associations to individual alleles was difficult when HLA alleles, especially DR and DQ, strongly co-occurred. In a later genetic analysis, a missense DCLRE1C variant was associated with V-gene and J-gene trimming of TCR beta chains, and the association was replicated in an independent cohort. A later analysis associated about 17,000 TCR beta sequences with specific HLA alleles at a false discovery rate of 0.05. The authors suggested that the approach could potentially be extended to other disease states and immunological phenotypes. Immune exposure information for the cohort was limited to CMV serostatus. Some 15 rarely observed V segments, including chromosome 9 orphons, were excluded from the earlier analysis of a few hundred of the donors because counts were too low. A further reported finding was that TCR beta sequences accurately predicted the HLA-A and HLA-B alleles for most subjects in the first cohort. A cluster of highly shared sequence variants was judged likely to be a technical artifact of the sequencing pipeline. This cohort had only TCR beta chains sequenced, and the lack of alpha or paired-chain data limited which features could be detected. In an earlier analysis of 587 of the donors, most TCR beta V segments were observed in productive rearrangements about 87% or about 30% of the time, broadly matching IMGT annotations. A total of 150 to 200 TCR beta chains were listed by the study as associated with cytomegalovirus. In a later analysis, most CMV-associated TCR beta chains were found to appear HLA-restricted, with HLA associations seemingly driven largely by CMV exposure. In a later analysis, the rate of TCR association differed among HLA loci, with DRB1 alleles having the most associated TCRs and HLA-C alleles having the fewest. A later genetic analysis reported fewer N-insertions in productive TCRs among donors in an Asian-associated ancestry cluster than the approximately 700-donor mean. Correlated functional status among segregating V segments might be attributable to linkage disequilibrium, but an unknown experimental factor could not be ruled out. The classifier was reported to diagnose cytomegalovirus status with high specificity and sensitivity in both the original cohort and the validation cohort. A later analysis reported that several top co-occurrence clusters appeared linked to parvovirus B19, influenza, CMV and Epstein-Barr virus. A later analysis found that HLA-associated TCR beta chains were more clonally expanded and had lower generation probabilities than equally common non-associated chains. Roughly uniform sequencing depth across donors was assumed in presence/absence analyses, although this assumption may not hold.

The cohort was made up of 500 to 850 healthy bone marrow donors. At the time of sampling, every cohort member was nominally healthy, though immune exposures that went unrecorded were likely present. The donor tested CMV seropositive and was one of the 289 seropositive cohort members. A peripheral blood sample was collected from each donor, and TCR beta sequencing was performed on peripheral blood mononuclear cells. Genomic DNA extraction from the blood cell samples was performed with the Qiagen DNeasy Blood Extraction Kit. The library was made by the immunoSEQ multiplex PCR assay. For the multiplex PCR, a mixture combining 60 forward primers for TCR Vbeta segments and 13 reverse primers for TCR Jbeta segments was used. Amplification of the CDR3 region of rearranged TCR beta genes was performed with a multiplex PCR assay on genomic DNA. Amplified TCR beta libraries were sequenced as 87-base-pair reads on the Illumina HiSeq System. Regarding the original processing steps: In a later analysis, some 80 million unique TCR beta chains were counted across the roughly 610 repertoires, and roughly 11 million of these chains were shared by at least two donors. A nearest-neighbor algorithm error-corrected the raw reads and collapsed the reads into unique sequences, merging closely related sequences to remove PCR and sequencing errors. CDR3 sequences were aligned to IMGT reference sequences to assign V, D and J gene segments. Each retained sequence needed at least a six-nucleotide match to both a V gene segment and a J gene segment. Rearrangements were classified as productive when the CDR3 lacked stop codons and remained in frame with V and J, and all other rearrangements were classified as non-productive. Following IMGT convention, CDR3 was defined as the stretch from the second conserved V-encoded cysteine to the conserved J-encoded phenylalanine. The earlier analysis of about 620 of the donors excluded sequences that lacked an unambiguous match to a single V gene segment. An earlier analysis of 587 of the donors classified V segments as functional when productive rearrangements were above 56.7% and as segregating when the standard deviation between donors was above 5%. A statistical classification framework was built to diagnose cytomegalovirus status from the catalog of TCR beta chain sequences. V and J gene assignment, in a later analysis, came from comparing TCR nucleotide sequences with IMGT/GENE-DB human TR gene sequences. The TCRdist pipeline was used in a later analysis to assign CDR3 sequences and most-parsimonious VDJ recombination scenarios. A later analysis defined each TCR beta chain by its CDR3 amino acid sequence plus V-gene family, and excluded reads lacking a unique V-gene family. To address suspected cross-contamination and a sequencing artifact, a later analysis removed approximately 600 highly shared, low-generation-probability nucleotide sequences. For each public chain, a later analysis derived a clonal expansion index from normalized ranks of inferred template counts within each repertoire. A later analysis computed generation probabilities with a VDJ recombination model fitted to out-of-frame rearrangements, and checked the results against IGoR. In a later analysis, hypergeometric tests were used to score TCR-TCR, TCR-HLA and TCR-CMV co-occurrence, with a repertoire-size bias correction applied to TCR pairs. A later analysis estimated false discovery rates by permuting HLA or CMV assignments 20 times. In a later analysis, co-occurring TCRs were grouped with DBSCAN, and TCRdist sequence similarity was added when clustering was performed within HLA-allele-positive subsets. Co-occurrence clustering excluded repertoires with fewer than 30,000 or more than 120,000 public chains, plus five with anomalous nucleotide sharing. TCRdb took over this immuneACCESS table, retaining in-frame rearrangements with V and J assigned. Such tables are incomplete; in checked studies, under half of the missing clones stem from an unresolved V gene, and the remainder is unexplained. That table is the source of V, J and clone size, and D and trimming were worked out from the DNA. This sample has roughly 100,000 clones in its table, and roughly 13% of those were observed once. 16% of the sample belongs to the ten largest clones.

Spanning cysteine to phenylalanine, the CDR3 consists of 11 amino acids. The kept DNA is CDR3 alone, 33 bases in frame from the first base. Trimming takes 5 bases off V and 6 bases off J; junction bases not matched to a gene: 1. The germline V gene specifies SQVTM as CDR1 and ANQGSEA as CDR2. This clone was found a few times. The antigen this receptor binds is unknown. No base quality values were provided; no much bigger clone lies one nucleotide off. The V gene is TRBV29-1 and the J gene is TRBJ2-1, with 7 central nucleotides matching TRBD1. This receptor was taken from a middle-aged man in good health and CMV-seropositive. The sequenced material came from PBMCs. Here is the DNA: TGCAGCGTTAGGGGGCTCAATGAGCAGTTCTTC. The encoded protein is CSVRGLNEQFF.